Listed here is a single TCR beta chain. Its antigen is undetermined. This sample stems from a study of radiation and T cells in renal cell carcinoma. Germline V CDR1 and CDR2: LNHNV, YYDKDF (reference sequence). V gave up 5 bases and J gave up 2 bases, with 10 bases separating them. CDR3 length: 13 residues. Whole-study results and caveats: From baseline, blood top tumor clonotypes peaked at 2 weeks post-radiation.

The time point is: baseline pretreatment blood. Treatment: 15 Gy SBRT to primary tumor, nephrectomy 4 weeks later. Serial blood draws occurred at baseline and 2 and 4 weeks post-SBRT. Libraries were prepared by immunoSEQ multiplex PCR; TCRdb keeps only in-frame clonotypes and omits some of them. This sample has tens of thousands of clones, with roughly 80% found just once. The material was blood, obtained from a patient whose treatment included radiotherapy and nephrectomy. V gene TRBV15 combines with J gene TRBJ2-7; D gene ambiguous. This clonotype originated in a man aged 55 to 70 with renal cell carcinoma. In DNA, the CDR3 is TGTGCCACCAGCCTCGGTGATACCTACGAGCAGTACTTC. This sequence encodes CATSLGDTYEQYF.